The rows below give T cell receptor beta chains drawn from one sample of a study of beta chain features in type 1 diabetes. Using immunoSEQ multiplex PCR, the repertoire was profiled, and TCRdb retains in-frame clones only, with some absent. The sample records 310,000 or so clones, 7% to 10% being singletons. Input material: central memory CD4+ T cells from blood. The receptors shown here come from a man younger than 40 with type 1 diabetes. CDR3s include the opening cysteine and the closing phenylalanine or tryptophan. A D gene is named only where the DNA matches it firmly. Where a row states a size, it is once, few, many or the class of an expanded clone; other rows omit it.

cdr3_nt | cdr3_aa | d_call | j_call | v_call | clone_size
TGTGCCAGCAGCGTAGGCTGGGGGACGTCCTACGAGCAGTACTTC | CASSVGWGTSYEQYF | . | TRBJ2-7 | TRBV9 | .
TGTGCCAGCAGCAAAGAAGGGTATGGTGAAAAACTGTTTTTT | CASSKEGYGEKLFF | . | TRBJ1-4 | TRBV21-1 | few
TGTGCCAGCAGTCTAGGACAGGGGGCGATTCAGCCCCAGCATTTT | CASSLGQGAIQPQHF | TRBD1 | TRBJ1-5 | TRBV2 | few
TGTGCCAGCAGCCTAACGCATCCCCAGCGGGGGCGCACAGATACGCAGTATTTT | CASSLTHPQRGRTDTQYF | TRBD2 | TRBJ2-3 | TRBV7-2 | .
TGTGCCAGTAAGGGACGTGGCTACACCTTC | CASKGRGYTF | . | TRBJ1-2 | TRBV19 | .
TGCGCCAGCAGCCCCCGGCGGGGGGACTTTGCCCCCTACGAGCAGTACTTC | CASSPRRGDFAPYEQYF | TRBD2 | TRBJ2-7 | TRBV5-1 | .
TGTGCCATCAGTGAGTCGACGGGCACAGATACGCAGTATTTT | CAISESTGTDTQYF | . | TRBJ2-3 | TRBV10-3 | .
TGTGCCAGCAGTTTAGTCAGGGGCTACGAGCAGTACTTC | CASSLVRGYEQYF | . | TRBJ2-7 | TRBV28 | .
TGTGCCAGCAGCTCCCTAATGGGCACTCCAGAGACCCAGTACTTC | CASSSLMGTPETQYF | . | TRBJ2-5 | TRBV5-6 | few
TGTGCCAGCAGCCGAACAGAGGGTGAGCAGTTCTTC | CASSRTEGEQFF | . | TRBJ2-1 | TRBV11-2 | few
TGTGCCAGCAGCAAAGTGGTAGGACAAATATACGAGCAGTACTTC | CASSKVVGQIYEQYF | . | TRBJ2-7 | TRBV21-1 | many